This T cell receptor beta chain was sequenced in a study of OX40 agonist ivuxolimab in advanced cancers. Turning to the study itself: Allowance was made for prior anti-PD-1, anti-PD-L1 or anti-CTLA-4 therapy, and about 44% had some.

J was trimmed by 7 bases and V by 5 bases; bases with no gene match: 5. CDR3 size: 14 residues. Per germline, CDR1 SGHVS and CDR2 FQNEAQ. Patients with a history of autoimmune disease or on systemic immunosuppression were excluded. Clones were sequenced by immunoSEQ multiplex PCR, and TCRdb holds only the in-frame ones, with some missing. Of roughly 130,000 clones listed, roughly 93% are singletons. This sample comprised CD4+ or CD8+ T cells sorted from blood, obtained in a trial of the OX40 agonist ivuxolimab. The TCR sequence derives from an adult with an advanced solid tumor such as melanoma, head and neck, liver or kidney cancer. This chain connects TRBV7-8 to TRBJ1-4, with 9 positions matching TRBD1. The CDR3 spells CASSLNRGREKLFF. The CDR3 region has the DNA TGTGCCAGCAGCCTAAACAGGGGGCGTGAAAAACTGTTTTTT.